The 14 T cell receptor beta chains below all came from one sample that was sequenced in a study of T cell responses to AZD1222 COVID-19 vaccine. This table comes from immunoSEQ multiplex PCR, and its TCRdb copy is limited to in-frame clones, with some not included. The data hold more than 150,000 clones, with 88% observed a single time. Source: peripheral blood, taken 28 days after the second AZD1222 dose. All receptors come from an adult who received the AZD1222 COVID-19 vaccine.

The chain carries TRBV7-2 and TRBJ1-6; 11 bases match TRBD1. CDR1 is SGHTA, CDR2 FQGNSA, per germline. There are 14 residues in the CDR3. V was pared by 3 bases and J by 9 bases, with 1 base of the junction left unmatched. In DNA, the CDR3 is TGTGCCAGCAGCTTCGGGACAGGGGGTTCACCCCTCCACTTT. Its translation: CASSFGTGGSPLHF.

The CDR3 region has the DNA TGTGCCAGTAGGGGCCGGGACTCAAACTACGAGCAGTACTTC. Translated, it gives CASRGRDSNYEQYF. The chain links TRBV19 to TRBJ2-7, with D perhaps matching TRBD2 (6 bases). CDR1 is LNHDA and CDR2 is SQIVND in the germline V gene (reference sequence). This CDR3 contains 14 residues. Trimming removed 6 bases at V and 3 bases at J, with 15 bases between.

In its sample, this clone was seen once. The chain joins TRBV28 to TRBJ2-7; 12 nucleotides line up with TRBD2. CDR3 length equals 15 residues. Germline trimming cut 5 bases from V and 6 bases from J; bases unmatched to any gene: 8. In germline, CDR1 is MDHEN, CDR2 SYDVKM. In DNA, the CDR3 is TGTGCCAGCAGTCCCTCTAGCGGGAGGGCCGCCGAGCAGTACTTC. Its protein product is CASSPSSGRAAEQYF.

This clone came up once. The chain employs TRBV12-3 or TRBV12-4 and TRBJ1-1; the D is unclear. The CDR3 has 13 amino acids. With 2 bases removed from V and 2 bases from J, the gap between germline ends came to 6 bases. The DNA for the CDR3 is TGTGCCAGCAGTTTACAGGTAAACACTGAAGCTTTCTTT. Protein product: CASSLQVNTEAFF.

The chain uses TRBV5-1 and TRBJ2-1, with TRBD1 matching over 12 bases. There are 15 residues in the CDR3. J gave up 6 bases and V 4 bases, and 5 bases lay outside the gene matches. CDR1 is SGHRS and CDR2 is YFSETQ in the germline V gene. CDR3 in amino acids: CASSPGQGAGNEQFF. The CDR3 nucleotides read TGCGCCAGCAGCCCGGGACAGGGGGCCGGCAATGAGCAGTTCTTC.

The rearrangement joins TRBV7-9 to TRBJ2-3; possibly TRBD2 for D (6 bases). Germline V gene sequence: CDR1 SEHNR, CDR2 FQNEAQ (reference sequence). This CDR3 contains 15 residues. Trimming cost V 4 bases and J 9 bases, with 20 bases left between them. The CDR3 DNA follows: TGTGCCAGCAGCTCGCTGGTGGAACTAGCCTCAACGCAGTATTTT. Its translation is CASSSLVELASTQYF. Complete variable domain (other parts from reference TRBV7-9 and TRBJ2-3): DTGVSQNPRHKITKRGQNVTFRCDPISEHNRLYWYRQTLGQGPEFLTYFQNEAQLEKSRLLSDRFSAERPKGSFSTLEIQRTEQGDSAMYLCASSSLVELASTQYFGPGTRLTVL.

This clone has just one count. V usage is TRBV30 and J usage is TRBJ1-5, with 8 positions matching TRBD1. Trimming removed 5 bases from V and 5 bases from J; junction bases left unmatched: 5. Germline lookup yields CDR1 GTSNPN and CDR2 SVGIG (reference sequence). The CDR3 has 13 residues. The CDR3 DNA follows: TGTGCCTGGGGACAGGGATCGCATCAGCCCCAGCATTTT. Translating it yields CAWGQGSHQPQHF.

This rearrangement joins TRBV27 to TRBJ2-2; the D is unclear. CDR3 size: 13 residues. Germline CDR1 MNHEY, CDR2 SMNVEV (reference sequence). Trimming removed 2 bases from V and 4 bases from J, with 5 bases in between. This chain's CDR3 is CASSLGSTGELFF. CDR3 nucleotide sequence: TGTGCCAGCAGTTTAGGCTCCACCGGGGAGCTGTTTTTT.

This sequence joins TRBV28 and TRBJ1-4; possible D gene TRBD1, 6 bases. CDR3 size: 15 residues. The germline gives CDR1 MDHEN, CDR2 SYDVKM. The V end lost 5 bases, the J end lost 2 bases, and 12 bases lay between the germline ends. This CDR3 is CASSTGGGTNEKLFF. CDR3 DNA: TGTGCCAGCAGTACGGGAGGGGGGACTAATGAAAAACTGTTTTTT.

The CDR3 is CASSFGTRGTYEQYF. The CDR3 nucleotides are TGTGCCAGCAGCTTCGGGACTAGGGGTACCTACGAGCAGTACTTC. The chain uses TRBV14 and TRBJ2-7; 8 nucleotides line up with TRBD2. Germline V lookup: CDR1 SGHDN, CDR2 FVKESK. The CDR3 covers 15 residues. The V segment lost 5 bases and the J segment 2 bases; nucleotides outside the gene matches: 8.

V is TRBV19 and J is TRBJ1-2, with 7 bases fitting TRBD1. The CDR3 totals 14 residues. V was pared by 3 bases and J by 4 bases, with 5 bases of the junction left unmatched. Germline CDR1 reads LNHDA; CDR2 reads SQIVND (reference sequence). Here the CDR3 reads CASSIASGGYGYTF. DNA of the CDR3: TGTGCCAGTAGTATTGCGTCAGGGGGCTATGGCTACACCTTC.

The CDR3 protein is CASSPRTRATGELFF. Here the CDR3 DNA reads TGTGCCAGCAGCCCCCGTACCCGGGCCACCGGGGAGCTGTTTTTT. The J gene is TRBJ2-2, the V gene TRBV7-8; D uncertain. The CDR3 spans 15 residues. CDR1 is SGHVS and CDR2 is FQNEAQ in the germline V gene. Deletions cut 5 bases from V and 4 bases from J, with 14 bases between.

The chain links TRBV9 to TRBJ1-1; D possibly corresponds to TRBD1 (5 bases). The CDR3 has 14 amino acids. Germline CDR1 is SGDLS and CDR2 is YYNGEE. The V end lost 2 bases, the J end lost 1 base, and 9 bases lay between the germline ends. CDR3 in DNA: TGTGCCAGCAGCGTTGGGGCGACGAACACTGAAGCTTTCTTT. Its translation: CASSVGATNTEAFF.

This chain links TRBV27 with TRBJ2-1; no clear D gene. CDR1 and CDR2 from the germline V gene are MNHEY and SMNVEV (reference sequence). The length of the CDR3 is 11 residues. V was pared by 7 bases and J by 4 bases, with 5 bases between. In DNA, the CDR3 is TGTGCCAGCACCAAGTACAATGAGCAGTTCTTC. Translated: CASTKYNEQFF.